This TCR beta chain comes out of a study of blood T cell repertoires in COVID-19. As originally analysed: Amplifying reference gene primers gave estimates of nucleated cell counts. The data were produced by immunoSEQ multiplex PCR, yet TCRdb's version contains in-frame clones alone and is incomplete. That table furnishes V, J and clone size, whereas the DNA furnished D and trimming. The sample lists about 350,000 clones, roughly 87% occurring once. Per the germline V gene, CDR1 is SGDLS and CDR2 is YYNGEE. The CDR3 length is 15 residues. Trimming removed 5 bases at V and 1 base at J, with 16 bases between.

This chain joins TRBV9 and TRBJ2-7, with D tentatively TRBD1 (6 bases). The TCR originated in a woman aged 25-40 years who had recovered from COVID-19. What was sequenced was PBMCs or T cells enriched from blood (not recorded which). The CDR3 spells CASSPTGTHSYEQYF. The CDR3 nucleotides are TGTGCCAGCAGTCCCACCGGGACACATTCCTACGAGCAGTACTTC.